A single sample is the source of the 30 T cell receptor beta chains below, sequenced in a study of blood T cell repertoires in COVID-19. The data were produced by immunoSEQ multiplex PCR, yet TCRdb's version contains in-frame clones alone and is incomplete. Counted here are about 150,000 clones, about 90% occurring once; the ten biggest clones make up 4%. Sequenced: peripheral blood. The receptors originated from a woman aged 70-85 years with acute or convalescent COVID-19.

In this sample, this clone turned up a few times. The CDR3: CASSQPRTGGRSGELFF. DNA for the CDR3: TGTGCCAGCAGTCAGCCCCGGACAGGGGGCCGCTCCGGGGAGCTGTTTTTT. The chain combines TRBV6-6 with TRBJ2-2; 11 bases match TRBD1. Per the germline V gene, CDR1 is MNHNY and CDR2 is SVGAGI (reference sequence). The CDR3 spans 17 residues. V lost 5 bases and J lost 6; bases outside the gene matches: 11.

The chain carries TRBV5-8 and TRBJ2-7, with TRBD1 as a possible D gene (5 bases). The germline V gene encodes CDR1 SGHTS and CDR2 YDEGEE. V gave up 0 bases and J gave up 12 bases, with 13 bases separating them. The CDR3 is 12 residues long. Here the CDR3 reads CASSLVQGVGYF. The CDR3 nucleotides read TGTGCCAGCAGCTTGGTGCAGGGTGTTGGGTACTTC.

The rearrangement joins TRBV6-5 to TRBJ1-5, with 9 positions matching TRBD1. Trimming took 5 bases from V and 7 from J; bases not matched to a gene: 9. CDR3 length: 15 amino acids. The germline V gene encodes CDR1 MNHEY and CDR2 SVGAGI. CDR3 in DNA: TGTGCCAGCAGTCCGGACAGGGGAGCGTGGCAGCCCCAGCATTTT. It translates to CASSPDRGAWQPQHF.

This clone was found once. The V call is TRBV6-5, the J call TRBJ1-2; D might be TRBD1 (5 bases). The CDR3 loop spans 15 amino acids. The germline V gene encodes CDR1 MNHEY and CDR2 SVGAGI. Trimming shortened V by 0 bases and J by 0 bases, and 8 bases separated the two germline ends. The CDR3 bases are TGTGCCAGCAGTTACTCGGGGCTAGCTAACTATGGCTACACCTTC. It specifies CASSYSGLANYGYTF.

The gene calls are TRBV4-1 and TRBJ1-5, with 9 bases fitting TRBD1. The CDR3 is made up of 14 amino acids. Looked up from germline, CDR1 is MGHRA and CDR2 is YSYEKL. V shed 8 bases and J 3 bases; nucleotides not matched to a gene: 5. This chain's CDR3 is CASGDRVDNQPQHF. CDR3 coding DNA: TGCGCCAGCGGGGACAGGGTAGACAATCAGCCCCAGCATTTT.

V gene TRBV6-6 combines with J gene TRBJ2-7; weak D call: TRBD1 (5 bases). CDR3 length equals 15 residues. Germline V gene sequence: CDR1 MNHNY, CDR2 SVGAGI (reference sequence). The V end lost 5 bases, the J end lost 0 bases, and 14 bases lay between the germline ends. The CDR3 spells CASSAPQENSYEQYF. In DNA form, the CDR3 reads TGTGCCAGCAGTGCACCACAGGAGAACTCCTACGAGCAGTACTTC.

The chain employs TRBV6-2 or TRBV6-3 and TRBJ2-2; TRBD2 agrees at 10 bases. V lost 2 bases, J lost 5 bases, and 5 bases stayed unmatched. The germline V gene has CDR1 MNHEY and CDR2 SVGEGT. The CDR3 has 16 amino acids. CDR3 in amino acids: CASSYGLAVGTGELFF. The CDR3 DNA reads TGTGCCAGCAGTTACGGACTAGCGGTTGGGACCGGGGAGCTGTTTTTT.

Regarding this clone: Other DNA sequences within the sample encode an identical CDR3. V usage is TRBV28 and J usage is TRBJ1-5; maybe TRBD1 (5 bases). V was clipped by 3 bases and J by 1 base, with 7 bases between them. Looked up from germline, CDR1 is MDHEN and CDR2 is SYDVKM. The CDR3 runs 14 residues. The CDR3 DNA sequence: TGTGCCAGCAGTTTTGGGGGGAGCAATCAGCCCCAGCATTTT. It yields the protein CASSFGGSNQPQHF.

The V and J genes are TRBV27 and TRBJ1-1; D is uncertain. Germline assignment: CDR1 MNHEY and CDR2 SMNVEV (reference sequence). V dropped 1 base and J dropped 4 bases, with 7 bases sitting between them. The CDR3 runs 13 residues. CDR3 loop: CASSLFPFTEAFF. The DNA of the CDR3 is TGTGCCAGCAGTTTATTCCCGTTCACTGAAGCTTTCTTT.

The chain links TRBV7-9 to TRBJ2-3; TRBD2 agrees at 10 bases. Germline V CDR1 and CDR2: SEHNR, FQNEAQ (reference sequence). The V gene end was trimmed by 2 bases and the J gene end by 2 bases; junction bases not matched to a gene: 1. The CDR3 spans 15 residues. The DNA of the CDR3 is TGTGCCAGCAGCTTAACTAGCGGGACCACAGATACGCAGTATTTT. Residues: CASSLTSGTTDTQYF.

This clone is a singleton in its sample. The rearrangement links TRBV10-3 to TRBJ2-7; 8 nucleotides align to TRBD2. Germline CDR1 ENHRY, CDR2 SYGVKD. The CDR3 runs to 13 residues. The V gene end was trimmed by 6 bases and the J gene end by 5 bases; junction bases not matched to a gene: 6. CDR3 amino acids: CAISPGTSNEQYF. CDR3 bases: TGTGCCATCAGCCCCGGGACTAGTAACGAGCAGTACTTC.

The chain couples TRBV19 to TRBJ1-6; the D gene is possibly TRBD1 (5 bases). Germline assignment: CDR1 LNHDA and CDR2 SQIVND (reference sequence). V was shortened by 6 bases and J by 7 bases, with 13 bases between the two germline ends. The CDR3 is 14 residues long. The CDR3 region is CASRRDGGNSPLHF. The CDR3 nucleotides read TGTGCCAGTAGAAGGGACGGGGGGAATTCACCCCTCCACTTT.

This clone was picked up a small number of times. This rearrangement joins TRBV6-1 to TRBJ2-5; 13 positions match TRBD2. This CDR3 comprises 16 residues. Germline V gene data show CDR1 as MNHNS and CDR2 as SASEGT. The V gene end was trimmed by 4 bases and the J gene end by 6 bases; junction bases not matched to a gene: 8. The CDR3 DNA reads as TGTGCCAGCAGTGCTCCGGGACTAGCGGGGCTGAAGACCCAGTACTTC. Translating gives CASSAPGLAGLKTQYF.

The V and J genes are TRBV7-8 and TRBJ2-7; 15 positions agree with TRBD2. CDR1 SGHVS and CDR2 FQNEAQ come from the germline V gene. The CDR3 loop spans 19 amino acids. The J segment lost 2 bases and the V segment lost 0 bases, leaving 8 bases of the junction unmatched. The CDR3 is CASSLAGRTSGRAAYEQYF. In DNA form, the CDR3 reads TGTGCCAGCAGCTTAGCCGGCAGGACTAGCGGGAGGGCCGCCTACGAGCAGTACTTC.

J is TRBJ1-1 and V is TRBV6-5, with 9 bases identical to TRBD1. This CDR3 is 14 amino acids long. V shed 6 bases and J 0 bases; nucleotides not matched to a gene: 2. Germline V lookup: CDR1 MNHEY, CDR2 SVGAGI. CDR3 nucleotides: TGTGCCAGCAGGGGGGACAGGGTGAACACTGAAGCTTTCTTT. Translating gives CASRGDRVNTEAFF.

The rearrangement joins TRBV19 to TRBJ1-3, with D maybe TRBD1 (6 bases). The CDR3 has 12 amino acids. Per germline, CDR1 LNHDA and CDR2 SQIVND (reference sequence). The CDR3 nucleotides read TGTGTCCCACAGGGTACTGGAAACACCATATATTTT. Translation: CVPQGTGNTIYF.

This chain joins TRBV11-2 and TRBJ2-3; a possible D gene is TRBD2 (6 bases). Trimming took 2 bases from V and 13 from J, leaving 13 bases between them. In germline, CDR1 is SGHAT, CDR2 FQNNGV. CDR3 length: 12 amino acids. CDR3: CASSLFGGVEYF. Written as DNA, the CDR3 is TGTGCCAGCAGCTTATTTGGCGGGGTGGAGTATTTT.

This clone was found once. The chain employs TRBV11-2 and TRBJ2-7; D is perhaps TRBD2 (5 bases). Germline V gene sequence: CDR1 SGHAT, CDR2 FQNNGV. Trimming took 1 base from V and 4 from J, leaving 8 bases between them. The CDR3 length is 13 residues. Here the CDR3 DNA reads TGTGCCAGCAGCTTAGGAGGGCCATACGAGCAGTACTTC. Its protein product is CASSLGGPYEQYF. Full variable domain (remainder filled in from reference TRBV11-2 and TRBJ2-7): EAGVAQSPRYKIIEKRQSVAFWCNPISGHATLYWYQQILGQGPKLLIQFQNNGVVDDSQLPKDRFSAERLKGVDSTLKIQPAKLEDSAVYLCASSLGGPYEQYFGPGTRLTVT.

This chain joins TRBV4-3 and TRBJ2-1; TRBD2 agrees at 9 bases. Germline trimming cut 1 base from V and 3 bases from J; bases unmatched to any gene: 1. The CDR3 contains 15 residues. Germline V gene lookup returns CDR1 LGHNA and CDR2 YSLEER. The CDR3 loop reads CASSQASGNYNEQFF. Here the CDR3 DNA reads TGCGCCAGCAGCCAAGCTAGCGGGAACTACAATGAGCAGTTCTTC.

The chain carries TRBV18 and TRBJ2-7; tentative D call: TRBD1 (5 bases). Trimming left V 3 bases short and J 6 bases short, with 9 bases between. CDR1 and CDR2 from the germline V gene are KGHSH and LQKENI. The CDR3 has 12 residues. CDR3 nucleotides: TGTGCCAGCTCACCCTGGCAGGGCGAGCAGTACTTC. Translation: CASSPWQGEQYF. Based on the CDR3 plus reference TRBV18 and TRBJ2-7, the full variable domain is NAGVMQNPRHLVRRRGQEARLRCSPMKGHSHVYWYRQLPEEGLKFMVYLQKENIIDESGMPKERFSAEFPKEGPSILRIQQVVRGDSAAYFCASSPWQGEQYFGPGTRLTVT.

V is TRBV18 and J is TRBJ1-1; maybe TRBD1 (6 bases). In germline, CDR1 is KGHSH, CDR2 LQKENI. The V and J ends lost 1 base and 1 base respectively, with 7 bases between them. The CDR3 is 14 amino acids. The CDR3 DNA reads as TGTGCCAGCTCACCACAGGACAGGAACACTGAAGCTTTCTTT. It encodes CASSPQDRNTEAFF.

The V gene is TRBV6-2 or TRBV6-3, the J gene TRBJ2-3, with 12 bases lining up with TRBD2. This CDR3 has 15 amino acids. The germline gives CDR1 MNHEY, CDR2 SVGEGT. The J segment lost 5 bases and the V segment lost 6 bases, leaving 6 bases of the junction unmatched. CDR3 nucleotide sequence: TGTGCCAGCAGCCGACCGGGACTAGCGGGAGATACGCAGTATTTT. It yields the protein CASSRPGLAGDTQYF.

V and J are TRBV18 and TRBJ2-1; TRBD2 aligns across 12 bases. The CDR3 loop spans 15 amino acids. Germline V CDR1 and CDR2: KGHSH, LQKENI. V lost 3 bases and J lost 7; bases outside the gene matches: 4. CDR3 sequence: CASSPSSGGGNEQFF. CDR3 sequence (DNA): TGTGCCAGCTCACCGTCTAGCGGGGGGGGGAATGAGCAGTTCTTC.

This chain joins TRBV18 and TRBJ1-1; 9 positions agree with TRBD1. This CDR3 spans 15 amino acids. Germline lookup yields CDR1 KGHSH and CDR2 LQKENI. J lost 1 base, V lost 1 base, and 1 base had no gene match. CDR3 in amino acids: CASSPQGQGNTEAFF. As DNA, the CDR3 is TGTGCCAGCTCACCACAGGGACAGGGGAACACTGAAGCTTTCTTT.

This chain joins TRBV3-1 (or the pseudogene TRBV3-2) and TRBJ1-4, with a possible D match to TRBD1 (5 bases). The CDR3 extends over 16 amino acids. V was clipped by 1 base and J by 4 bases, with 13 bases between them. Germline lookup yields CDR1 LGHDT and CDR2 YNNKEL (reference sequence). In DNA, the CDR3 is TGTGCCAGCAGCCAAGGAGGGAGGGGTGATAATGAAAAACTGTTTTTT. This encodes CASSQGGRGDNEKLFF.

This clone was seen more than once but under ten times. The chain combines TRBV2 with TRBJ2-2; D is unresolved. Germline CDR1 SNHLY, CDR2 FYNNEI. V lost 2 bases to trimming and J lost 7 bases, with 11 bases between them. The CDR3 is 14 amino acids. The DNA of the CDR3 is TGTGCCAGCAGTGAACTGGCCCCTGGCGGGGAGCTGTTTTTT. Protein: CASSELAPGGELFF.

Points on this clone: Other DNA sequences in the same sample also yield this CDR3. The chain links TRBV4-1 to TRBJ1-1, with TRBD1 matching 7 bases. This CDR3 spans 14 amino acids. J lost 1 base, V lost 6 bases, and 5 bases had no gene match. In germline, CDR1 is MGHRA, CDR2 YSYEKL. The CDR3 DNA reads TGCGCCAGCAGTCCAGACAGGGCGAACACTGAAGCTTTCTTT. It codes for CASSPDRANTEAFF.

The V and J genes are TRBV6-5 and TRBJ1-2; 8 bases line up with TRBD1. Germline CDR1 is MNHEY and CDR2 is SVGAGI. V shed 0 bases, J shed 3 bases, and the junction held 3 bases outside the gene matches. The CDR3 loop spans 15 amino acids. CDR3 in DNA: TGTGCCAGCAGTTACTCGTCAGGGGGCTACTATGGCTACACCTTC. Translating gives CASSYSSGGYYGYTF.

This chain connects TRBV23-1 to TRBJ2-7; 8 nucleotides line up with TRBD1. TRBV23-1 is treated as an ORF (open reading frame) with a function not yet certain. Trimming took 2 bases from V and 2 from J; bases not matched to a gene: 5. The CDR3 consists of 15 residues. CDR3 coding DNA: TGCGCCAGCAGTCAACCGGGACAGGTAACCTACGAGCAGTACTTC. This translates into CASSQPGQVTYEQYF.

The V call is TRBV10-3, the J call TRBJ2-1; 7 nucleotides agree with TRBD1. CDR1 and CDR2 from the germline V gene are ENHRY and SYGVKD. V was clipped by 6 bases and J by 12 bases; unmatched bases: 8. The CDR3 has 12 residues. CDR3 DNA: TGTGCCATCAGCGTGACACAGGGGCGGCAGTTCTTC. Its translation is CAISVTQGRQFF.